Following are 18 T cell receptor beta chains from one sample sequenced in a study of T cells in lung cancer brain metastases. This table comes from immunoSEQ multiplex PCR, and its TCRdb copy is limited to in-frame clones, with some not included. The sample has about 2,800 clones; approximately 91% are singletons. Sequences were obtained from tumor tissue from the primary lung tumor. These receptors were taken from a woman in her forties or fifties with non-small cell lung cancer.

This clone was observed a single time. The chain recombines TRBV4-1 with TRBJ1-1; D is unresolved. Deletions cut 2 bases from V and 0 bases from J, with 7 bases between. This CDR3 contains 14 residues. CDR1 and CDR2 (germline): MGHRA, YSYEKL. As DNA, the CDR3 is TGCGCCAGCAGCCAAAACACTATGAACACTGAAGCTTTCTTT. This gives the protein CASSQNTMNTEAFF.

The rearrangement links TRBV5-6 to TRBJ2-3, with TRBD2 matching over 10 bases. CDR3 size: 16 residues. The ends lost 3 bases at V and 5 bases at J; junction bases unmatched: 9. Per germline, CDR1 SGHDT and CDR2 YYEEEE. The CDR3 bases are TGTGCCAGCAGCTCCGCTAGCGGGGGCCCATTAGATACGCAGTATTTT. This encodes CASSSASGGPLDTQYF.

The chain couples TRBV5-6 to TRBJ1-2; D is undetermined. CDR1 is SGHDT and CDR2 is YYEEEE in the germline V gene. The CDR3 consists of 14 residues. V was pared by 5 bases and J by 5 bases, with 16 bases between. The chain's CDR3 is CASSNLPRVYGYTF. CDR3 sequence (DNA): TGTGCCAGCAGTAACCTCCCGCGGGTGTATGGCTACACCTTC.

The chain has TRBV18 and TRBJ2-3; no clear D. This CDR3 spans 12 amino acids. The germline V and J ends were trimmed by 6 bases and 5 bases, with 9 bases remaining between them. Germline V gene lookup returns CDR1 KGHSH and CDR2 LQKENI. The CDR3 bases are TGTGCCAGCTCGCTTCCGTTAGATACGCAGTATTTT. It codes for CASSLPLDTQYF.

J is TRBJ2-3 and V is TRBV7-9; D is undetermined. V lost 5 bases, J lost 4 bases, and 10 bases lay in between. The CDR3 spans 13 residues. Per the germline V gene, CDR1 is SEHNR and CDR2 is FQNEAQ (reference sequence). CDR3 loop: CASSMDGADTQYF. The CDR3 DNA is TGTGCCAGCAGCATGGATGGGGCAGATACGCAGTATTTT.

DNA of the CDR3: TGCGCCAGCAGCCAAGACGCGGGAGCGTCCTACAATGAGCAGTTCTTC. It encodes CASSQDAGASYNEQFF. The chain recombines TRBV4-1 with TRBJ2-1; TRBD2 agrees at 7 bases. V was clipped by 0 bases and J by 1 base; unmatched bases: 3. Germline CDR1 reads MGHRA; CDR2 reads YSYEKL. The CDR3 is made up of 16 amino acids.

The rearrangement uses TRBV11-3 and TRBJ1-2, with 9 bases lining up with TRBD1. Trimming removed 4 bases from V and 7 bases from J; junction bases left unmatched: 4. This CDR3 comprises 13 residues. Germline lookup yields CDR1 SGHNT and CDR2 YENEEA. The CDR3 DNA reads TGTGCCAGCAGCTGGGACAGGGTACTTGGCTACACCTTC. It encodes CASSWDRVLGYTF. The whole variable domain, filled in from reference TRBV11-3 and TRBJ1-2, reads EAGVVQSPRYKIIEKKQPVAFWCNPISGHNTLYWYLQNLGQGPELLIRYENEEAVDDSQLPKDRFSAERLKGVDSTLKIQPAELGDSAVYLCASSWDRVLGYTFGSGTRLTVV.

CDR3 region: CASSGGGALNYGYTF. CDR3 DNA sequence: TGTGCCAGCAGCGGAGGAGGGGCGCTCAACTATGGCTACACCTTC. The chain is built from TRBV9 and TRBJ1-2; D may be TRBD1 (5 bases). CDR3 size: 15 residues. Germline assignment: CDR1 SGDLS and CDR2 YYNGEE. V lost 3 bases to trimming and J lost 2 bases, with 14 bases between them. The full variable domain, rest sourced from reference TRBV9 and TRBJ1-2, is DSGVTQTPKHLITATGQRVTLRCSPRSGDLSVYWYQQSLDQGLQFLIQYYNGEERAKGNILERFSAQQFPDLHSELNLSSLELGDSALYFCASSGGGALNYGYTFGSGTRLTVV.

The DNA for the CDR3 is TGTGCCAGCAGCTCGGACAGTGCCCTTAGTACGCAGTATTTT. This translates into CASSSDSALSTQYF. V usage is TRBV7-3 and J usage is TRBJ2-3, with D perhaps TRBD1 (6 bases). CDR3 length: 14 residues. V was trimmed by 4 bases and J by 8 bases, leaving 16 bases between them. Germline-derived CDR1 and CDR2 are SGHTA and FQGTGA.

The gene calls are TRBV2 and TRBJ2-7, with no clear D. This CDR3 comprises 10 residues. CDR1 is SNHLY, CDR2 FYNNEI, per germline. The V gene lost 3 bases and the J gene lost 3 bases, with 0 bases spanning the gap. The CDR3 spells CASSDYEQYF. The CDR3, as DNA: TGTGCCAGCAGTGACTACGAGCAGTACTTC.

This rearrangement joins TRBV20-1 to TRBJ1-2, with no clear D. CDR3 length equals 11 residues. V was trimmed by 3 bases and J by 3 bases, leaving 5 bases between them. CDR1 DFQATT and CDR2 SNEGSKA come from the germline V gene (reference sequence). The CDR3 DNA is TGCAGTGCTAGGGCTGACTATGGCTACACCTTC. It yields the protein CSARADYGYTF.

The rearrangement uses TRBV12-5 and TRBJ1-1; D is ambiguous. The V end was cut by 3 bases, the J end by 3 bases, with 11 bases between. The CDR3 sequence is 14 residues long. The germline V gene has CDR1 LGHNT and CDR2 FRNRAP. In DNA form, the CDR3 reads TGTGCTAGTGGTTTCCACCTTGGGGACACTGAAGCTTTCTTT. This codes for CASGFHLGDTEAFF.

J is TRBJ2-2 and V is TRBV7-9; D not resolved. The CDR3 extends over 13 amino acids. The V gene's germline CDR1 is SEHNR and CDR2 FQNEAQ (reference sequence). V gave up 1 base and J gave up 7 bases, with 7 bases separating them. CDR3 coding DNA: TGTGCCAGCAGCTTAGATGTGGGCGGGGAGCTGTTTTTT. Translation gives CASSLDVGGELFF.

This sequence joins TRBV4-3 and TRBJ1-1; D remains ambiguous. This CDR3 contains 13 residues. Trimming removed 0 bases at V and 11 bases at J, with 13 bases between. Per germline, CDR1 LGHNA and CDR2 YSLEER. CDR3 sequence (DNA): TGCGCCAGCAGCCAAGATCGGGAGGGAAGTGCTTTCTTT. As protein: CASSQDREGSAFF.

This sequence joins TRBV5-1 and TRBJ2-2; D is unclear. Trimming left V 3 bases short and J 2 bases short, with 5 bases between. The CDR3 extends over 13 amino acids. Germline V CDR1 and CDR2: SGHRS, YFSETQ. Here the CDR3 reads CASSSKNTGELFF. The CDR3 nucleotides read TGCGCCAGCAGCTCCAAAAACACCGGGGAGCTGTTTTTT.

The chain has TRBV5-1 and TRBJ1-1; TRBD1 matches at 10 bases. The germline V gene encodes CDR1 SGHRS and CDR2 YFSETQ. V lost 0 bases to trimming and J lost 5 bases; unmatched junction nucleotides: 7. The CDR3 totals 16 residues. CDR3 sequence reads: CASSLGGTGAVTEAFF. DNA for the CDR3: TGCGCCAGCAGCTTGGGGGGGACAGGGGCCGTGACTGAAGCTTTCTTT.

This rearrangement joins TRBV4-3 to TRBJ1-1; D is unclear. V shed 2 bases and J shed 0 bases, with 16 bases lying between them. From germline, CDR1 is LGHNA and CDR2 YSLEER. The CDR3 totals 17 residues. CDR3 residues: CASSQSSGRKLNTEAFF. DNA of the CDR3: TGCGCCAGCAGCCAATCCTCCGGACGGAAGCTGAACACTGAAGCTTTCTTT.

The chain links TRBV6-5 to TRBJ1-1; D not resolved. V was pared by 4 bases and J by 7 bases, with 16 bases between. Per the germline V gene, CDR1 is MNHEY and CDR2 is SVGAGI. This CDR3 has 14 residues. CDR3 in DNA: TGTGCCAGCAGTTCTTTTTCTGCGGCGAGTGAAGCTTTCTTT. This translates into CASSSFSAASEAFF.